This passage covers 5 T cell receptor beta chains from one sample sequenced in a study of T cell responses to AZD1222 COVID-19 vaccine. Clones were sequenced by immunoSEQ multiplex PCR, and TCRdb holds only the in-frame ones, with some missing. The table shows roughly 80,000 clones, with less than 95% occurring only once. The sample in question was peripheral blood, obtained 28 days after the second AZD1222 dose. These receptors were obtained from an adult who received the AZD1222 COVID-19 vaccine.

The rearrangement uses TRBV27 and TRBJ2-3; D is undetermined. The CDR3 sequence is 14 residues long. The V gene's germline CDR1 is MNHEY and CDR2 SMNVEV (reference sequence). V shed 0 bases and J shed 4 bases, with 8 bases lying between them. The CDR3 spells CASSLSKTPDTQYF. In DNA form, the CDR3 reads TGTGCCAGCAGTTTATCGAAGACCCCAGATACGCAGTATTTT.

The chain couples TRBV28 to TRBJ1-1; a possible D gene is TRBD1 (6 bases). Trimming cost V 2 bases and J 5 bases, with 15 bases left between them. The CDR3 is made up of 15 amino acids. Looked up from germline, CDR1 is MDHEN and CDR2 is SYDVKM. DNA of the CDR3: TGTGCCAGCAGTTTAGGGGGGCTGGGGGAGACTGAAGCTTTCTTT. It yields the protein CASSLGGLGETEAFF. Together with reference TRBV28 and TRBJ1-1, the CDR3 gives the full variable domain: DVKVTQSSRYLVKRTGEKVFLECVQDMDHENMFWYRQDPGLGLRLIYFSYDVKMKEKGDIPEGYSVSREKKERFSLILESASTNQTSMYLCASSLGGLGETEAFFGQGTRLTVV.

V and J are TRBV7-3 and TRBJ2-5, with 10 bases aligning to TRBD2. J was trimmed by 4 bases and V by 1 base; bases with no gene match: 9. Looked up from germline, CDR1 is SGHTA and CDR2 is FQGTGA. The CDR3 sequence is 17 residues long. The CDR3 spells CASSLNGAGGLAETQYF. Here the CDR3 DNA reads TGTGCCAGCAGCTTAAATGGAGCGGGGGGGCTCGCAGAGACCCAGTACTTC. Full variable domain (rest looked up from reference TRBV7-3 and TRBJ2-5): GAGVSQTPSNKVTEKGKYVELRCDPISGHTALYWYRQSLGQGPEFLIYFQGTGAADDSGLPNDRFFAVRPEGSVSTLKIQRTERGDSAVYLCASSLNGAGGLAETQYFGPGTRLLVL.

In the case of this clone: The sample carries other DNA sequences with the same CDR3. The CDR3 here is CASSIGRVSYEQYF. The CDR3 region has the DNA TGTGCCAGTAGTATCGGCAGGGTCTCCTACGAGCAGTACTTC. The chain carries TRBV19 and TRBJ2-7; D may be TRBD1 (5 bases). Trimming shortened V by 3 bases and J by 0 bases, and 9 bases separated the two germline ends. The CDR3 runs to 14 residues. CDR1 LNHDA and CDR2 SQIVND come from the germline V gene (reference sequence).

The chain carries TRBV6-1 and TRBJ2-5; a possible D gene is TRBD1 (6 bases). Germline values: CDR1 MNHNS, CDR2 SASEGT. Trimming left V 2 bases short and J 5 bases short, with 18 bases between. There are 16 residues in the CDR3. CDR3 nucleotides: TGTGCCAGCAGTGAATCAACCAGGGGATTCCGGGAGACCCAGTACTTC. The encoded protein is CASSESTRGFRETQYF.